This T cell receptor beta chain was profiled in a study of blood T cell repertoires in COVID-19. Between the trimmed V and J ends, which lost 0 bases and 6 bases, there was a span of 12 bases. CDR1 and CDR2 from the germline V gene are SGHTA and FQGNSA. The CDR3 extends over 16 amino acids. TCRdb keeps only in-frame clones here, not all; method: immunoSEQ multiplex PCR. The table lists some 300,000 clones, roughly 87% of them singletons. The sample taken for sequencing was PBMCs or T cells enriched from blood (not recorded which). This chain joins TRBV7-2 and TRBJ1-6; weak D call: TRBD1 (5 bases). This receptor was identified in a woman aged 25 to 39 who had recovered from COVID-19. As DNA, the CDR3 is TGTGCCAGCAGCTTAGCGGGGTCAGGGTTTAATTCACCCCTCCACTTT. Translating gives CASSLAGSGFNSPLHF. Full variable domain (remainder filled in from reference TRBV7-2 and TRBJ1-6): GAGVSQSPSNKVTEKGKDVELRCDPISGHTALYWYRQSLGQGLEFLIYFQGNSAPDKSGLPSDRFSAERTGGSVSTLTIQRTQQEDSAVYLCASSLAGSGFNSPLHFGNGTRLTVT.